These 3 T cell receptor beta chains share one sample of origin, sequenced in a study of regulatory T cells in long-lasting Graves disease. HTBI primers from iRepertoire and Arm-PCR of CDR3 regions yielded the TCR beta libraries. From the multiplex PCR reads, TCRdb called clonotypes with MiXCR, one entry per CDR3 protein. This table has some 500,000 distinct CDR3 sequences, less than 15% appearing once. The sample's time point: newly diagnosed GD, antithyroid drugs for less than 3 months. From PBMCs, RNA was extracted and then used to make the TCR library. Separately, the same data were catalogued under a study of T cells in Graves' hyperthyroidism and ophthalmopathy.

Sequenced material: peripheral blood mononuclear cells (PBMCs), taken at new diagnosis, from a patient treated with antithyroid drugs. These receptors were obtained from a man aged 25 to 40 with Graves disease.

This clonotype appeared many times. V gene TRBV12-3 or TRBV12-4 combines with J gene TRBJ2-2; the D call may be TRBD1 or TRBD2 (5 bases each). CDR3 length equals 16 residues. V was shortened by 6 bases and J by 0 bases, with 14 bases between the two germline ends. CDR3 bases: TGTGCCAGCAGCCGGGGACGACGGGCGAACACCGGGGAGCTGTTTTTT. This sequence encodes CASSRGRRANTGELFF.

Only a few counts were recorded for this clonotype. This chain joins TRBV6-2 or TRBV6-3 and TRBJ2-1; tentatively, D is TRBD1 or TRBD2 (5 bases each). V was pared by 0 bases and J by 2 bases, with 11 bases between. Germline CDR1 and CDR2: MNHEY and SVGEGT. The CDR3 covers 16 residues. For the CDR3, the DNA is TGTGCCAGCAGTTACTCGAGGGACCAGCCCTACAATGAGCAGTTCTTC. It yields the protein CASSYSRDQPYNEQFF.

This clonotype showed up many times. The chain couples TRBV12-3 or TRBV12-4 to TRBJ2-7, with 10 bases identical to TRBD2. The CDR3 covers 14 residues. The ends lost 5 bases at V and 3 bases at J; junction bases unmatched: 4. The CDR3 nucleotides read TGTGCCAGCAGTCCTAGCGGGAGCAACTACGAGCAGTACTTC. It encodes CASSPSGSNYEQYF.